The 19 T cell receptor beta chains reported below all come from one sample, sequenced in a study of cytomegalovirus exposure and HLA in healthy donors. Researchers ran the PCR with 60 Vbeta and 13 Jbeta primers. Libraries were prepared by immunoSEQ multiplex PCR; TCRdb keeps only in-frame clonotypes and omits some of them. Counted here are 85,000 to 130,000 clones, roughly 74% occurring once; the ten biggest clones make up 2.5%. Sequencing was carried out using PBMCs. The receptor set was obtained from a man aged 35 to 55 in good health and CMV-seronegative.

This clone has just a few counts. This rearrangement joins TRBV2 to TRBJ1-5; D may be TRBD1 (6 bases). Germline assignment: CDR1 SNHLY and CDR2 FYNNEI. Deletions cut 6 bases from V and 0 bases from J, with 12 bases between. The CDR3 has 15 amino acids. The CDR3 spells CASRATGYSNQPQHF. The CDR3 coding sequence is TGTGCCAGCAGAGCCACAGGGTATAGCAATCAGCCCCAGCATTTT.

V usage is TRBV6-5 and J usage is TRBJ2-7, with TRBD1 matching over 9 bases. The V and J ends lost 2 bases and 1 base, in that order; junction bases with no gene match: 3. CDR1 and CDR2 from the germline V gene are MNHEY and SVGAGI. This CDR3 comprises 15 residues. DNA for the CDR3: TGTGCCAGCAGTTACGCGGGACAGGGTTCCTACGAGCAGTACTTC. It specifies CASSYAGQGSYEQYF.

This clone turned up a few times. The chain combines TRBV11-2 with TRBJ2-7; 7 nucleotides agree with TRBD1. The trim removed 5 bases at V and 5 bases at J, leaving 6 bases unmatched. CDR1 SGHAT and CDR2 FQNNGV come from the germline V gene. The CDR3 consists of 13 residues. The CDR3 DNA is TGTGCCAGCAGCCCAAACAGGGGCAACGAGCAGTACTTC. Its protein is CASSPNRGNEQYF. The full variable domain, rest sourced from reference TRBV11-2 and TRBJ2-7, is EAGVAQSPRYKIIEKRQSVAFWCNPISGHATLYWYQQILGQGPKLLIQFQNNGVVDDSQLPKDRFSAERLKGVDSTLKIQPAKLEDSAVYLCASSPNRGNEQYFGPGTRLTVT.

This clone was seen a handful of times. This chain connects TRBV5-5 to TRBJ2-5; 8 bases line up with TRBD1. V trimming: 4 bases; J trimming: 3 bases; junction bases outside the gene matches: 8. The V gene's germline CDR1 is SGHKS and CDR2 YYEKEE (reference sequence). The CDR3 totals 15 residues. CDR3 residues: CASSASGTGKETQYF. CDR3 nucleotide sequence: TGTGCCAGCAGCGCCTCCGGGACAGGAAAAGAGACCCAGTACTTC. The variable domain in full, completed from reference TRBV5-5 and TRBJ2-5, reads DAGVTQSPTHLIKTRGQQVTLRCSPISGHKSVSWYQQVLGQGPQFIFQYYEKEERGRGNFPDRFSARQFPNYSSELNVNALLLGDSALYLCASSASGTGKETQYFGPGTRLLVL.

The chain employs TRBV6-1 and TRBJ1-5; the D is unclear. CDR1 is MNHNS and CDR2 is SASEGT in the germline V gene. Trimming cost V 9 bases and J 7 bases, with 16 bases left between them. This CDR3 region has 13 residues. CDR3 coding DNA: TGTGCCAGTGAAGGGAGCGGAGGCCAGCCCCAGCATTTT. Translation: CASEGSGGQPQHF.

This clone was counted only a few times. This sequence joins TRBV4-1 and TRBJ1-1, with D possibly being TRBD1 (5 bases). Germline V CDR1 and CDR2: MGHRA, YSYEKL. V shed 0 bases and J shed 6 bases, with 11 bases lying between them. The CDR3 length is 14 residues. The CDR3 nucleotides are TGCGCCAGCAGCCAAGATAGGGGTATGCCTGAAGCTTTCTTT. It specifies CASSQDRGMPEAFF.

This chain connects TRBV28 to TRBJ2-1; D uncertain. This CDR3 region has 13 residues. V was pared by 7 bases and J by 15 bases, with 22 bases between. Germline V gene sequence: CDR1 MDHEN, CDR2 SYDVKM. The CDR3 here is CASILPAAHPAFF. In DNA form, the CDR3 reads TGTGCCAGCATCCTACCCGCCGCGCACCCCGCGTTCTTC.

A few counts support this clone. The CDR3 spells CASRRTGGNSPLHF. The CDR3 DNA is TGCGCCAGCAGGAGGACAGGGGGTAATTCACCCCTCCACTTT. The chain combines TRBV5-1 with TRBJ1-6, with 10 nucleotides matching TRBD1. The trim removed 5 bases at V and 6 bases at J, leaving 2 bases unmatched. CDR1 and CDR2 from the germline V gene are SGHRS and YFSETQ. This CDR3 region has 14 residues.

The chain employs TRBV2 and TRBJ1-1; possibly TRBD1 for D (6 bases). V was pared by 6 bases and J by 3 bases, with 17 bases between. In germline, CDR1 is SNHLY, CDR2 FYNNEI. This CDR3 contains 15 residues. CDR3 sequence (DNA): TGTGCCAGCAGAAACCAGGCCTCAGGGGACACTGAAGCTTTCTTT. This gives the protein CASRNQASGDTEAFF.

This rearrangement joins TRBV20-1 to TRBJ1-2; a possible D gene is TRBD1 (6 bases). CDR1 is DFQATT and CDR2 is SNEGSKA in the germline V gene (reference sequence). Trimming removed 2 bases from V and 8 bases from J, with 9 bases in between. The CDR3 is made up of 11 amino acids. The CDR3 region has the DNA TGCAGTGCTAGACAGGGGCAGGGCTACACCTTC. The encoded protein is CSARQGQGYTF.

Worth noting for this clone: At one end, the junction sequence differs from germline, possibly due to a read error. The gene calls are TRBV7-9 and TRBJ2-1; no definite D call. Germline CDR1 is SEHNR and CDR2 is FQNEAQ (reference sequence). CDR3 size: 12 residues. The CDR3 bases are TGTTCCAGCAGCTCTAGACTCCCCTCCGGGTTCTTC. Translating it yields CSSSSRLPSGFF.

This chain links TRBV6-4 with TRBJ2-5, with a possible D match to TRBD1 (5 bases). The germline CDR1 and CDR2 sequences are MRHNA and SNTAGT. V was cut by 1 base and J by 0 bases, with 21 bases left in between. The CDR3 runs to 19 residues. CDR3 sequence reads: CASSDYDRIALAYQETQYF. The CDR3 DNA is TGTGCCAGCAGTGACTACGACAGAATCGCTCTCGCCTACCAAGAGACCCAGTACTTC.

The chain is built from TRBV18 and TRBJ1-1; D is unresolved. Germline lookup yields CDR1 KGHSH and CDR2 LQKENI. The CDR3 contains 13 residues. The V gene lost 6 bases and the J gene lost 1 base, with 9 bases spanning the gap. The CDR3 loop reads CASSPTGNTEAFF. For the CDR3, the DNA is TGTGCCAGCTCTCCGACGGGGAACACTGAAGCTTTCTTT.

This clone was detected only a few times. This rearrangement joins TRBV5-8 to TRBJ2-2; D perhaps matches TRBD1 (6 bases). Trimming took 4 bases from V and 1 from J, leaving 11 bases between them. In germline, CDR1 is SGHTS, CDR2 YDEGEE. The CDR3 consists of 15 residues. The CDR3 sequence: CASSRQTGNTGELFF. CDR3 bases: TGTGCCAGCAGCCGACAGACAGGGAACACCGGGGAGCTGTTTTTT.

The chain recombines TRBV5-6 with TRBJ2-7, with D tentatively TRBD1 (6 bases). This CDR3 region has 13 residues. V lost 3 bases, J lost 0 bases, and 7 bases lay in between. CDR1 is SGHDT and CDR2 is YYEEEE in the germline V gene. For the CDR3, the DNA is TGTGCCAGCAGCTGGACAGCCTCCTACGAGCAGTACTTC. It encodes CASSWTASYEQYF. Together with reference TRBV5-6 and TRBJ2-7, the CDR3 gives the full variable domain: DAGVTQSPTHLIKTRGQQVTLRCSPKSGHDTVSWYQQALGQGPQFIFQYYEEEERQRGNFPDRFSGHQFPNYSSELNVNALLLGDSALYLCASSWTASYEQYFGPGTRLTVT.

This clone appeared once. J is TRBJ2-7 and V is TRBV7-2, with unresolved D. The V and J ends lost 3 bases and 7 bases respectively, with 19 bases between them. The CDR3 totals 15 residues. Germline V gene lookup returns CDR1 SGHTA and CDR2 FQGNSA. CDR3 in DNA: TGTGCCAGCAGCTTTCTTGACTTCTCTATAGGAGAGCAGTACTTC. Its protein product is CASSFLDFSIGEQYF.

This chain uses TRBV4-1 with TRBJ2-3, with TRBD2 matching 14 bases. Germline CDR1 is MGHRA and CDR2 is YSYEKL. The CDR3 has 17 amino acids. The J segment lost 9 bases and the V segment lost 1 base, leaving 9 bases of the junction unmatched. The CDR3 is CASSQGRTSGGPNTQYF. For the CDR3, the DNA is TGCGCCAGCAGCCAAGGGCGGACTAGCGGGGGGCCAAACACGCAGTATTTT.

V usage is TRBV4-2 and J usage is TRBJ2-6; 7 nucleotides match TRBD2. Germline V lookup: CDR1 LGHNA, CDR2 YNFKEQ. Trimming took 0 bases from V and 4 from J; bases not matched to a gene: 3. The CDR3 runs to 16 residues. The CDR3 is CASSQDSGRGANVLTF. The CDR3 DNA sequence: TGTGCCAGCAGCCAAGATAGCGGGCGAGGGGCCAACGTCCTGACTTTC.

The chain employs TRBV11-2 and TRBJ1-1, with unresolved D. The CDR3 runs to 13 residues. V dropped 2 bases and J dropped 5 bases, with 9 bases sitting between them. Germline CDR1 is SGHAT and CDR2 is FQNNGV. In DNA, the CDR3 is TGTGCCAGCAGCTTACGAGAATGGACTGAAGCTTTCTTT. Its protein product is CASSLREWTEAFF.